These 30 T cell receptor beta chains came from one sample sequenced in a study of post-analysis software for immune sequencing data. Study-wide findings and caveats: TRBV segments more frequent in patients than in controls numbered roughly 5 and included TRBV5-6, TRBV5-1 and TRBV20-1.

The antigens of these receptors remain unknown. Included in the TCR beta cDNA libraries were unique molecular identifiers. From the PCR reads, TCRdb called clonotypes with MiXCR, one entry per CDR3 protein. The data show hundreds of thousands of distinct CDR3 sequences, 55% to 70% seen once. Sequencing input: blood. The receptors were sampled from a girl aged 2 to 9 with multiple sclerosis.

In this sample, this clonotype turned up once. V is TRBV3-1 and J is TRBJ1-4, with D perhaps matching TRBD1 (6 bases). Per the germline V gene, CDR1 is LGHDT and CDR2 is YNNKEL (reference sequence). This CDR3 is built from 16 residues. Deletions cut 0 bases from V and 8 bases from J, with 16 bases between. CDR3 DNA: TGTGCCAGCAGCCAAGATCTCAGGGGCCAAGGAGAAAAACTGTTTTTT. Residues: CASSQDLRGQGEKLFF.

Notes on this clonotype: Sequence at one end of the junction differs from germline and may be a read error. The J gene is TRBJ2-1, the V gene TRBV6-1, with TRBD1 identical over 8 bases. The CDR3 extends over 16 amino acids. Germline V CDR1 and CDR2: MNHNS, SASEGT. The CDR3 sequence is CASSDSGGGSYNERFF. The CDR3 DNA follows: TGTGCCAGCAGTGATTCAGGGGGCGGCTCCTACAATGAGCGGTTCTTC.

V usage is TRBV7-6 and J usage is TRBJ2-7; the D gene is possibly TRBD2 (5 bases). The germline CDR1 and CDR2 sequences are SGHVS and FNYEAQ. V was trimmed by 2 bases and J by 4 bases, leaving 15 bases between them. The CDR3 is made up of 15 amino acids. CDR3 in DNA: TGTGCCAGCAGCTTAACTGGTGGCGAGGGATACGAGCAGTACTTC. It specifies CASSLTGGEGYEQYF. The full variable domain, rest sourced from reference TRBV7-6 and TRBJ2-7, is GAGVSQSPRYKVTKRGQDVALRCDPISGHVSLYWYRQALGQGPEFLTYFNYEAQQDKSGLPNDRFSAERPEGSISTLTIQRTEQRDSAMYRCASSLTGGEGYEQYFGPGTRLTVT.

The V call is TRBV4-2, the J call TRBJ2-7; maybe TRBD2 (5 bases). The J call may not be correct, given that the DNA end is closer to TRBJ2-5. Germline CDR1 LGHNA, CDR2 YNFKEQ. The CDR3 is 19 amino acids. CDR3 DNA: TGTGCCAGCAGCCAAGATATCGACGAAAGTCGGGCGGGTAGGGTGACCCAGTACTTC. Its translation is CASSQDIDESRAGRVTQYF.

This clonotype was detected once. This chain uses TRBV9 with TRBJ1-5, with 9 bases fitting TRBD1. V was pared by 4 bases and J by 4 bases, with 6 bases of the junction left unmatched. The CDR3 is made up of 15 amino acids. Per germline, CDR1 SGDLS and CDR2 YYNGEE. This chain's CDR3 is CASSTGGQGNQPQHF. The CDR3 DNA sequence: TGTGCCAGCAGCACTGGGGGACAGGGTAATCAGCCCCAGCATTTT. Variable domain in full (rest from reference TRBV9 and TRBJ1-5): DSGVTQTPKHLITATGQRVTLRCSPRSGDLSVYWYQQSLDQGLQFLIQYYNGEERAKGNILERFSAQQFPDLHSELNLSSLELGDSALYFCASSTGGQGNQPQHFGDGTRLSIL.

This clonotype was seen only a few times. The chain links TRBV6-6 to TRBJ2-1, with D possibly TRBD2 on 5 matching bases. V lost 7 bases to trimming and J lost 3 bases, with 13 bases between them. In germline, CDR1 is MNHNY, CDR2 SVGAGI (reference sequence). The CDR3 covers 14 residues. The CDR3 sequence: CASTGQRIYNEQFF. For the CDR3, the DNA is TGTGCCAGCACGGGCCAGCGGATCTACAATGAGCAGTTCTTC.

The chain carries TRBV7-2 and TRBJ2-1; D gene ambiguous. V lost 5 bases to trimming and J lost 9 bases, with 14 bases between them. This CDR3 region has 13 residues. The germline CDR1 and CDR2 sequences are SGHTA and FQGNSA. The DNA of the CDR3 is TGTGCCAGCAGCCTAGAGAGGCGCGGTGAGCAGTTCTTC. Protein sequence: CASSLERRGEQFF.

This clonotype was counted a few times. The rearrangement uses TRBV20-1 and TRBJ2-7; 11 nucleotides line up with TRBD2. The CDR3 consists of 16 residues. Trimming removed 1 base from V and 0 bases from J; junction bases left unmatched: 5. Germline values: CDR1 DFQATT, CDR2 SNEGSKA (reference sequence). CDR3 coding DNA: TGCAGTGCTAGAGGAGTAGCGGGAGGGAACTCCTACGAGCAGTACTTC. The encoded protein is CSARGVAGGNSYEQYF.

This clonotype appeared a few times. This chain links TRBV12-3 or TRBV12-4 with TRBJ2-1; D is ambiguous. V lost 5 bases and J 4 bases, leaving 15 bases between the germline ends. The CDR3 runs to 15 residues. This CDR3 is CASSRYSTQYNEQFF. In DNA, the CDR3 is TGTGCCAGCAGTCGATATTCGACTCAGTACAATGAGCAGTTCTTC.

This clonotype was observed a handful of times. Relative to the germline gene, one junction end is altered; a read error may explain this. V usage is TRBV6-2 or TRBV6-3 and J usage is TRBJ1-6; the match to TRBD1 covers 8 bases. This CDR3 region has 12 residues. Germline CDR1 is MNHEY and CDR2 is SVGEGT. The DNA for the CDR3 is TGTGCCGGCAGGACAGGGAACTCACCCCTCCACTTT. Residues: CAGRTGNSPLHF.

This clonotype was counted a few times. The chain couples TRBV6-5 to TRBJ1-1; the D is unclear. The ends were cut back, 5 bases at V and 1 base at J, with 11 bases in the middle. CDR1 and CDR2 from the germline V gene are MNHEY and SVGAGI. The CDR3 runs 14 residues. This CDR3 is CASSRQTANTEAFF. In DNA, the CDR3 is TGTGCCAGCAGTCGACAAACAGCGAACACTGAAGCTTTCTTT.

This chain connects TRBV27 to TRBJ2-4; D ambiguous. CDR3 length: 14 amino acids. The germline gives CDR1 MNHEY, CDR2 SMNVEV (reference sequence). V lost 5 bases and J lost 6, with 14 bases in between. The CDR3 protein is CASSTGPQGNIQYF. CDR3 nucleotides: TGTGCCAGCAGTACCGGGCCCCAAGGAAACATTCAGTACTTC.

As concerns this clonotype: Its ends do not fully match the called genes, so a read error is possible. The J gene is TRBJ1-2, the V gene TRBV7-2; D not resolved. Germline V lookup: CDR1 SGHTA, CDR2 FQGNSA. This CDR3 spans 15 amino acids. Here the CDR3 reads CASSLDGSSNYGYTF. For the CDR3, the DNA is TGTGCCAGCAGTTTAGACGGGAGTTCTAACTATGGCTACACCTTC.

V gene TRBV5-1 combines with J gene TRBJ2-6; the match to TRBD1 covers 7 bases. Losses at the gene ends were 1 base for V and 0 bases for J; bases not matched to a gene: 13. Per germline, CDR1 SGHRS and CDR2 YFSETQ. CDR3 length equals 20 residues. The CDR3: CASSLNRGVVRSSGANVLTF. Here the CDR3 DNA reads TGCGCCAGCAGCTTGAACAGGGGAGTAGTGAGGAGCTCTGGGGCCAACGTCCTGACTTTC.

This clonotype was counted only a few times. The CDR3 spells CASGLVAGRSKTQYF. The CDR3 nucleotides read TGTGCCAGCGGACTAGTAGCGGGAAGGTCCAAGACCCAGTACTTC. The chain is built from TRBV3-1 and TRBJ2-5; 8 bases match TRBD2. V shed 8 bases and J 6 bases; nucleotides not matched to a gene: 14. The CDR3 runs to 15 residues. CDR1 and CDR2 (germline): LGHDT, YNNKEL (reference sequence).

The chain carries TRBV20-1 and TRBJ1-6; tentatively, D is TRBD1 (6 bases). The V end lost 6 bases, the J end lost 8 bases, and 20 bases lay between the germline ends. Per germline, CDR1 DFQATT and CDR2 SNEGSKA (reference sequence). The CDR3 extends over 15 amino acids. The chain's CDR3 is CSAPTPGDVYSPLHF. CDR3 coding DNA: TGCAGTGCCCCCACCCCAGGGGACGTTTATTCACCCCTCCACTTT.

In this sample, this clonotype turned up a few times. J is TRBJ2-5 and V is TRBV6-1; TRBD1 matches at 7 bases. The V gene's germline CDR1 is MNHNS and CDR2 SASEGT. The trim removed 5 bases at V and 1 base at J, leaving 7 bases unmatched. The CDR3 has 15 residues. CDR3 region: CASSPGQPLQETQYF. The CDR3 nucleotides are TGTGCCAGCAGTCCGGGACAGCCTCTCCAAGAGACCCAGTACTTC.

This clonotype has a single count. V usage is TRBV10-2 and J usage is TRBJ2-2; D not certain. Germline values: CDR1 WSHSY, CDR2 SAAADI. The CDR3 extends over 12 amino acids. V dropped 10 bases and J dropped 5 bases, with 11 bases sitting between them. The CDR3 spells CAIHPQTGELFF. The CDR3 nucleotides read TGCGCCATCCACCCACAGACCGGGGAGCTGTTTTTT.

The chain couples TRBV14 to TRBJ2-1, with TRBD1 matching over 7 bases. The germline V gene has CDR1 SGHDN and CDR2 FVKESK. V shed 5 bases, J shed 13 bases, and the junction held 8 bases outside the gene matches. The CDR3 totals 12 residues. For the CDR3, the DNA is TGTGCCAGCAGCTACGGGGACAGAAAACAGTTCTTC. Translation gives CASSYGDRKQFF. Together with reference TRBV14 and TRBJ2-1, the CDR3 gives the full variable domain: EAGVTQFPSHSVIEKGQTVTLRCDPISGHDNLYWYRRVMGKEIKFLLHFVKESKQDESGMPNNRFLAERTGGTYSTLKVQPAELEDSGVYFCASSYGDRKQFFGPGTRLTVL.

This rearrangement joins TRBV20-1 to TRBJ2-7; tentative D call: TRBD1 (5 bases). CDR1 DFQATT and CDR2 SNEGSKA come from the germline V gene (reference sequence). Trimming shortened V by 0 bases and J by 1 base, and 7 bases separated the two germline ends. CDR3 size: 13 residues. CDR3: CSAREGLSYEQYF. The CDR3 DNA reads TGCAGTGCTAGAGAGGGGCTATCCTACGAGCAGTACTTC.

This clonotype was seen just once. CDR3 in amino acids: CAGRQGADYGYTF. CDR3 coding DNA: TGTGCCGGGAGACAGGGGGCGGACTATGGCTACACCTTC. The chain links TRBV6-6 to TRBJ1-2, with 10 bases matching TRBD1. Germline CDR1 MNHNY, CDR2 SVGAGI (reference sequence). This CDR3 spans 13 amino acids. With 11 bases clipped from V and 3 bases from J, the junction kept 6 bases outside the gene matches.

The chain carries TRBV20-1 and TRBJ2-3, with D possibly being TRBD1 or TRBD2 (5 bases each). This CDR3 spans 15 amino acids. Trimming shortened V by 0 bases and J by 2 bases, and 12 bases separated the two germline ends. The germline V gene has CDR1 DFQATT and CDR2 SNEGSKA (reference sequence). The chain's CDR3 is CSAREAWDLTDTQYF. The CDR3 DNA reads TGCAGTGCTAGAGAGGCCTGGGACCTCACAGATACGCAGTATTTT.

The chain recombines TRBV6-5 with TRBJ2-3; 8 bases agree with TRBD1. Germline CDR1 reads MNHEY; CDR2 reads SVGAGI. V lost 5 bases to trimming and J lost 6 bases; unmatched junction nucleotides: 1. CDR3 length equals 12 residues. The CDR3 loop reads CASSRQGDTQYF. CDR3 DNA sequence: TGTGCCAGCAGTCGACAGGGGGATACGCAGTATTTT.

A few counts support this clonotype. The chain joins TRBV10-3 to TRBJ2-7; D is possibly TRBD1 or TRBD2 (5 bases each). CDR1 and CDR2 from the germline V gene are ENHRY and SYGVKD. This CDR3 comprises 13 residues. V was cut by 6 bases and J by 2 bases, with 11 bases left in between. The CDR3 nucleotides read TGTGCCATCAGGGGGACGGATACCTACGAGCAGTACTTC. It codes for CAIRGTDTYEQYF.

V usage is TRBV4-1 and J usage is TRBJ1-2, with a tentative D call TRBD1 (5 bases). CDR1 MGHRA and CDR2 YSYEKL come from the germline V gene. The ends were cut back, 0 bases at V and 7 bases at J, with 12 bases in the middle. The CDR3 has 14 amino acids. CDR3 DNA sequence: TGCGCCAGCAGCCAAGACGATCAGGGCGGTGGCTACACCTTC. Translation: CASSQDDQGGGYTF.

The rearrangement links TRBV4-3 to TRBJ2-1, with 10 bases fitting TRBD2. The J call may be incorrect, as the DNA end agrees better with TRBJ2-7. The CDR3 runs to 19 residues. Looked up from germline, CDR1 is LGHNA and CDR2 is YSLEER. DNA for the CDR3: TGCGCCAGCAGCCAAGATGATCTAGCGGGGGCGATTCCCTACAATGAGCAGTACTTC. Protein product: CASSQDDLAGAIPYNEQYF.

The J gene is TRBJ2-7, the V gene TRBV27; perhaps D is TRBD1 or TRBD2 (6 bases each). V lost 4 bases, J lost 5 bases, and 15 bases lay in between. The length of the CDR3 is 14 residues. Germline-derived CDR1 and CDR2 are MNHEY and SMNVEV (reference sequence). DNA of the CDR3: TGTGCCAGCAGTTCATCCGGGGGCGTCGACGAGCAGTACTTC. Translated, it gives CASSSSGGVDEQYF.

V and J are TRBV6-2 or TRBV6-3 and TRBJ2-3, with 9 nucleotides matching TRBD2. Germline loops: CDR1 MNHEY, CDR2 SVGEGT. The CDR3 length is 16 residues. Trimming took 6 bases from V and 2 from J; bases not matched to a gene: 9. CDR3: CASRWVAGDYTDTQYF. CDR3 DNA: TGTGCCAGCAGATGGGTAGCGGGGGATTACACAGATACGCAGTATTTT.

V gene TRBV5-1 combines with J gene TRBJ1-4; D gene ambiguous. The V end was cut by 0 bases, the J end by 7 bases, with 10 bases between. The CDR3 spans 14 residues. Germline CDR1 reads SGHRS; CDR2 reads YFSETQ. CDR3 sequence reads: CASSLAGSGEKLFF. Here the CDR3 DNA reads TGCGCCAGCAGCTTGGCAGGTTCGGGTGAAAAACTGTTTTTT.

The chain links TRBV10-3 to TRBJ2-4; TRBD1 matches at 9 bases. The J segment lost 7 bases and the V segment lost 6 bases, leaving 7 bases of the junction unmatched. This CDR3 contains 14 residues. The germline V gene encodes CDR1 ENHRY and CDR2 SYGVKD. The CDR3 region is CAISPGTGSNIQYF. In nucleotides, the CDR3 is TGTGCCATCAGCCCCGGGACAGGGAGCAACATTCAGTACTTC.